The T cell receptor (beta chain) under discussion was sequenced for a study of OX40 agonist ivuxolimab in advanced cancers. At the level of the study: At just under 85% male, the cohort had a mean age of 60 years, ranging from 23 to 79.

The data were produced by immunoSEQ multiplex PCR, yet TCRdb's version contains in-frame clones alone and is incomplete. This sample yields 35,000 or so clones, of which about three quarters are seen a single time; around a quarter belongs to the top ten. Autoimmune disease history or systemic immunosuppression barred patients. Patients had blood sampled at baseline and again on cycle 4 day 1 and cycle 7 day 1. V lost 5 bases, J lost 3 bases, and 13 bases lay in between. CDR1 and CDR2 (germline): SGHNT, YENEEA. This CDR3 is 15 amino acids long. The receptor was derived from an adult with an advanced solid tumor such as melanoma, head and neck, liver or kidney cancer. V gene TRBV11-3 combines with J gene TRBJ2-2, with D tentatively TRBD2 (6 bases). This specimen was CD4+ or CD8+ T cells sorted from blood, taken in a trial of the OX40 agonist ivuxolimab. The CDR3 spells CASSPRDFYTGELFF. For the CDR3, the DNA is TGTGCCAGCAGCCCCCGGGACTTCTACACCGGGGAGCTGTTTTTT.